This passage covers 14 T cell receptor beta chains from one sample sequenced in a study of blood T cell repertoires in COVID-19. Some clones are missing from TCRdb's copy, which holds only in-frame ones; the method was immunoSEQ multiplex PCR. The sample lists roughly 120,000 clones, roughly 79% occurring once. The material sequenced was peripheral blood. These receptors all come from a man in his 70s with active or convalescent COVID-19.

This rearrangement joins TRBV4-1 to TRBJ1-2, with D hard to call. The CDR3 runs 14 residues. V lost 6 bases, J lost 3 bases, and 14 bases lay in between. Per the germline V gene, CDR1 is MGHRA and CDR2 is YSYEKL. CDR3 loop: CASSLSEGDYGYTF. CDR3 nucleotide sequence: TGCGCCAGCAGTTTGTCAGAGGGAGACTATGGCTACACCTTC.

The V call is TRBV11-2, the J call TRBJ1-2, with D perhaps TRBD1 (5 bases). CDR1 SGHAT and CDR2 FQNNGV come from the germline V gene. The length of the CDR3 is 12 residues. V gave up 6 bases and J gave up 5 bases, with 10 bases separating them. CDR3 in DNA: TGTGCCAGCAGTCCCGACAGATATGGCTACACCTTC. This gives the protein CASSPDRYGYTF.

This chain connects TRBV5-1 to TRBJ2-7, with TRBD2 identical over 7 bases. Germline V lookup: CDR1 SGHRS, CDR2 YFSETQ. J lost 3 bases, V lost 0 bases, and 3 bases had no gene match. This CDR3 is built from 14 residues. This chain's CDR3 is CASSLDLAVYEQYF. In DNA, the CDR3 is TGCGCCAGCAGCTTGGATCTAGCGGTCTACGAGCAGTACTTC.

This clone occurred a few times. J is TRBJ2-2 and V is TRBV7-2, with 7 bases that match TRBD2. The length of the CDR3 is 15 residues. Germline V gene sequence: CDR1 SGHTA, CDR2 FQGNSA. Losses at the gene ends were 7 bases for V and 4 bases for J; bases not matched to a gene: 9. CDR3 amino acids: CASTGSGIATGELFF. The CDR3 DNA reads TGTGCCAGCACCGGAAGCGGGATAGCCACCGGGGAGCTGTTTTTT.

The chain uses TRBV7-3 and TRBJ2-3; 9 bases agree with TRBD2. This CDR3 spans 16 amino acids. Trimming removed 1 base from V and 5 bases from J; junction bases left unmatched: 7. Germline loops: CDR1 SGHTA, CDR2 FQGTGA. The DNA of the CDR3 is TGTGCCAGCAGCTTAATAAAGCGGGGGGCGGGAGATACGCAGTATTTT. Amino acid sequence: CASSLIKRGAGDTQYF.

This chain links TRBV7-8 with TRBJ1-1; 7 positions agree with TRBD1. This CDR3 has 14 amino acids. Germline CDR1 SGHVS, CDR2 FQNEAQ. Trimming removed 5 bases from V and 1 base from J; junction bases left unmatched: 4. The CDR3 nucleotides are TGTGCCAGCAGCACCGGGACAGCGAACACTGAAGCTTTCTTT. It yields the protein CASSTGTANTEAFF.

This chain links TRBV5-4 with TRBJ2-7; D is possibly TRBD2 (5 bases). Germline V gene data show CDR1 as SGHNT and CDR2 as YYREEE (reference sequence). V gave up 3 bases and J gave up 7 bases, with 17 bases separating them. The CDR3 length is 14 residues. CDR3 residues: CASSSPSAGGEQYF. CDR3 nucleotides: TGTGCCAGCAGCTCACCCTCCGCGGGCGGGGAGCAGTACTTC.

This chain connects TRBV20-1 to TRBJ1-2, with 8 nucleotides matching TRBD1. The CDR3 is 11 residues long. V dropped 5 bases and J dropped 5; count of bases not matched to a gene: 1. The germline gives CDR1 DFQATT, CDR2 SNEGSKA (reference sequence). CDR3 protein: CSAWTGYGYTF. In DNA form, the CDR3 reads TGCAGTGCTTGGACAGGGTATGGCTACACCTTC.

The V and J genes are TRBV7-8 and TRBJ2-7, with TRBD1 matching 7 bases. CDR1 SGHVS and CDR2 FQNEAQ come from the germline V gene. V gave up 2 bases and J gave up 4 bases; unmatched junction bases: 5. The CDR3 runs 14 residues. CDR3 bases: TGTGCCAGCAGCTTACGAGGGGGCCGTTACGAGCAGTACTTC. This gives the protein CASSLRGGRYEQYF.

This chain connects TRBV6-2 or TRBV6-3 to TRBJ1-1; D not resolved. Germline assignment: CDR1 MNHEY and CDR2 SVGEGT. V was shortened by 4 bases and J by 1 base, with 10 bases between the two germline ends. The CDR3 is 14 residues long. CDR3 nucleotide sequence: TGTGCCAGCAGTTTGACACTGTCGAACACTGAAGCTTTCTTT. Amino acid sequence: CASSLTLSNTEAFF.

V gene TRBV7-2 combines with J gene TRBJ2-1, with 7 bases lining up with TRBD2. This CDR3 spans 15 amino acids. Trimming removed 5 bases from V and 6 bases from J; junction bases left unmatched: 10. Germline V gene sequence: CDR1 SGHTA, CDR2 FQGNSA. CDR3 amino acids: CASSARSGLLNEQFF. Here the CDR3 DNA reads TGTGCCAGCAGCGCCCGATCGGGACTACTCAATGAGCAGTTCTTC.

CDR3 DNA sequence: TGTGCCAGCAGTTCGGACAGGGGGCTTACCCCTAACTATGGCTACACCTTC. Protein: CASSSDRGLTPNYGYTF. This chain connects TRBV7-9 to TRBJ1-2, with 11 bases fitting TRBD1. Germline CDR1 and CDR2: SEHNR and FQNEAQ (reference sequence). The CDR3 loop spans 17 amino acids. V shed 6 bases and J 0 bases; nucleotides not matched to a gene: 9.

This clone is termed medium-sized. The CDR3 nucleotides read TGTGCCAGCAGTTTCGACAACGTCAACTATGGCTACACCTTC. As protein: CASSFDNVNYGYTF. The chain combines TRBV6-2 or TRBV6-3 with TRBJ1-2; no firm D call. Trimming left V 4 bases short and J 2 bases short, with 11 bases between. Germline V CDR1 and CDR2: MNHEY, SVGEGT. The CDR3 runs 14 residues.

This rearrangement joins TRBV9 to TRBJ2-1; 8 positions match TRBD2. This CDR3 contains 16 residues. Germline CDR1 reads SGDLS; CDR2 reads YYNGEE. Trimming at V came to 4 bases and at J to 0 bases, leaving 6 bases not matched to a gene. In DNA form, the CDR3 reads TGTGCCAGCAGCCCAACCAGCGGGAGCTCCTACAATGAGCAGTTCTTC. Translated, it gives CASSPTSGSSYNEQFF.